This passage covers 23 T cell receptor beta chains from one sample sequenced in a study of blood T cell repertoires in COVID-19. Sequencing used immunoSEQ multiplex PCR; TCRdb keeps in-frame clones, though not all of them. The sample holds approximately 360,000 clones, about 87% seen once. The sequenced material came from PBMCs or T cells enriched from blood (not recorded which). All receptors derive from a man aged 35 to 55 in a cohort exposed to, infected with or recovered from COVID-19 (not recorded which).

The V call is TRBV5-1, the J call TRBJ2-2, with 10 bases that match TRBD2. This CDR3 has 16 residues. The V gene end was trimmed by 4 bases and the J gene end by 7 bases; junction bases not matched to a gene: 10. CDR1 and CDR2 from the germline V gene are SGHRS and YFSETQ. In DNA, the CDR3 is TGCGCCAGCAGCCCCCAGCTAGCGGGAGAGAGCGGGGAGCTGTTTTTT. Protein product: CASSPQLAGESGELFF.

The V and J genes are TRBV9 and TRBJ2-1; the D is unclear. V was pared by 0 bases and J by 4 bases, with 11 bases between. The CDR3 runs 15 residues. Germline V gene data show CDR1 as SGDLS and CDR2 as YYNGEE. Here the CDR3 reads CASSVGWAAYNEQFF. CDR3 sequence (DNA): TGTGCCAGCAGCGTAGGGTGGGCTGCGTACAATGAGCAGTTCTTC.

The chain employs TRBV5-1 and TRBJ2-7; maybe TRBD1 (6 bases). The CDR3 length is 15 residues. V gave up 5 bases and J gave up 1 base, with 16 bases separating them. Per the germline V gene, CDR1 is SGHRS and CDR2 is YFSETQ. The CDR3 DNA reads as TGCGCCAGCAGTTTTTCCGGGACACCTTCCTACGAGCAGTACTTC. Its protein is CASSFSGTPSYEQYF.

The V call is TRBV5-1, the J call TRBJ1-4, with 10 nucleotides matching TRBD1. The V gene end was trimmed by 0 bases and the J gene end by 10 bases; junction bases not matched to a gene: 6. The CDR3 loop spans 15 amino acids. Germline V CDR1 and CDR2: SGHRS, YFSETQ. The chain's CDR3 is CASSLADRGPGKLFF. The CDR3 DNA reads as TGCGCCAGCAGCTTGGCCGACAGGGGGCCGGGAAAACTGTTTTTT.

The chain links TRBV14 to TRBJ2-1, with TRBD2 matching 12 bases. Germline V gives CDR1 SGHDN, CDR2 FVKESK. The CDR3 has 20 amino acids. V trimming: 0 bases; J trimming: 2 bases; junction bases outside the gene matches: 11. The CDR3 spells CASSQDRPSGRARAYNEQFF. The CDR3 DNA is TGTGCCAGCAGCCAAGACCGTCCTAGCGGGAGGGCCAGGGCCTACAATGAGCAGTTCTTC.

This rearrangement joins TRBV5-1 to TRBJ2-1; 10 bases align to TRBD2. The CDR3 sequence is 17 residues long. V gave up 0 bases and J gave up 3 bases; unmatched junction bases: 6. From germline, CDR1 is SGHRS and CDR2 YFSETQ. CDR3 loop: CASSLAQSSGSYNEQFF. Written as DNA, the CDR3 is TGCGCCAGCAGCTTGGCCCAGTCTAGCGGGAGCTACAATGAGCAGTTCTTC. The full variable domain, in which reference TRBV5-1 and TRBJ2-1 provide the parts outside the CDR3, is KAGVTQTPRYLIKTRGQQVTLSCSPISGHRSVSWYQQTPGQGLQFLFEYFSETQRNKGNFPGRFSGRQFSNSRSEMNVSTLELGDSALYLCASSLAQSSGSYNEQFFGPGTRLTVL.

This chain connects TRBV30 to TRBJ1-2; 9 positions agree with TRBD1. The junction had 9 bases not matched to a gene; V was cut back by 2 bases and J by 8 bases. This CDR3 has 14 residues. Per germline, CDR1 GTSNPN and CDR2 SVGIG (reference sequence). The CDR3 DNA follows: TGTGCCTGGAGTTTTACAGGGGGCTCGGTAGGCTACACCTTC. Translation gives CAWSFTGGSVGYTF.

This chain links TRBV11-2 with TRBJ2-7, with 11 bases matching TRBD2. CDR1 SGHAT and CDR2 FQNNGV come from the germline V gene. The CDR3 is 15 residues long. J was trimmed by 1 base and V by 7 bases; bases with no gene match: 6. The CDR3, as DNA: TGTGCCAGCATCATCACTAGCGGGGGTTCCTACGAGCAGTACTTC. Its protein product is CASIITSGGSYEQYF.

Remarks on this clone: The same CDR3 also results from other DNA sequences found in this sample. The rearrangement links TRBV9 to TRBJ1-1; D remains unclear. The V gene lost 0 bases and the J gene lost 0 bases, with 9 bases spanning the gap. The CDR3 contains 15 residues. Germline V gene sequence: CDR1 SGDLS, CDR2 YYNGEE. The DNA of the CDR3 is TGTGCCAGCAGCGTAGGTGGAGGAATGAACACTGAAGCTTTCTTT. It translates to CASSVGGGMNTEAFF.

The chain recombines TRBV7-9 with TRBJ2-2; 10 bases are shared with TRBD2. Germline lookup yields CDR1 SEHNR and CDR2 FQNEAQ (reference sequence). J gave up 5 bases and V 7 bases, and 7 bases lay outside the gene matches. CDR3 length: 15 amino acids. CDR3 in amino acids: CASNGKTSGTGELFF. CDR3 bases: TGTGCCAGCAACGGAAAGACTAGCGGGACCGGGGAGCTGTTTTTT.

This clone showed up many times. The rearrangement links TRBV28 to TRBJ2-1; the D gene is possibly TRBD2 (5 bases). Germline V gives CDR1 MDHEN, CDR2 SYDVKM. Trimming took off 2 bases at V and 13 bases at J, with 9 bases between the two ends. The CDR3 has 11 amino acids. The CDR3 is CASSLTRGQFF. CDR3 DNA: TGTGCCAGCAGTTTAACTCGGGGACAGTTCTTC.

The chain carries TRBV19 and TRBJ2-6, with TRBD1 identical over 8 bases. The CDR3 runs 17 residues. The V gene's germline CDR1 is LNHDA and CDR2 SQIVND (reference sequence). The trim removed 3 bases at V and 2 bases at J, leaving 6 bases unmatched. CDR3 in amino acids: CASSIRQGAPGANVLTF. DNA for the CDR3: TGTGCCAGTAGTATCCGTCAGGGGGCTCCTGGGGCCAACGTCCTGACTTTC.

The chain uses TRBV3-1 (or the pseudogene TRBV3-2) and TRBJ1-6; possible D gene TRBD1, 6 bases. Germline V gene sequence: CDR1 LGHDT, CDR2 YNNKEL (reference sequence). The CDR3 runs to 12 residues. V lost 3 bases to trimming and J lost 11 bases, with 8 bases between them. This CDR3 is CASSQTGPPLHF. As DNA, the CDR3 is TGTGCCAGCAGCCAGACAGGTCCACCCCTCCACTTT.

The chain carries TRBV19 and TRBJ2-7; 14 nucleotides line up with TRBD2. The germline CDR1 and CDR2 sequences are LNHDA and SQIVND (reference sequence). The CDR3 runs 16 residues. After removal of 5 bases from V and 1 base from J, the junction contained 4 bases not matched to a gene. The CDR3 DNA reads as TGTGCCAGTAGTTTACGACTAGCGGGAGGGTCCTACGAGCAGTACTTC. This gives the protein CASSLRLAGGSYEQYF.

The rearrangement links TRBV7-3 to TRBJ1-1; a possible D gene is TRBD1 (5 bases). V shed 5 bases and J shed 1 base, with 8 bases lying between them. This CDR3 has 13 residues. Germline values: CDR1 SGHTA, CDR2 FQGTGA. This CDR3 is CASSVQENTEAFF. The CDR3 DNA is TGTGCCAGCAGCGTACAGGAGAACACTGAAGCTTTCTTT.

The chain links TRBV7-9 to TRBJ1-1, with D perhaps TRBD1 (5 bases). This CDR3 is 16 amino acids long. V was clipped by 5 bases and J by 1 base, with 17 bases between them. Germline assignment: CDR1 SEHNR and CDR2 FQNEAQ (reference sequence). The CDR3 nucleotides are TGTGCCAGCAGCGCAGCCGCGGGGCGGGGGAACACTGAAGCTTTCTTT. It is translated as CASSAAAGRGNTEAFF.

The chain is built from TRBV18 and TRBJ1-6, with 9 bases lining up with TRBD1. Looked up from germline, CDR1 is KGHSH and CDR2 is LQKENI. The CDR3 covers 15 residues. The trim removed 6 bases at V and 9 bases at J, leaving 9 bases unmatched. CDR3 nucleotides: TGTGCCAGCTCGCCAGTCCCGGGACAGGGTTCACCCCTCCACTTT. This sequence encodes CASSPVPGQGSPLHF.

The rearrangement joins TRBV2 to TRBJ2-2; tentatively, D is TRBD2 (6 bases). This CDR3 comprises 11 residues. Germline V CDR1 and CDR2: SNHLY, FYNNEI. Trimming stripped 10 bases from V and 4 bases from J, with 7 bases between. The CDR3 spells CATSATGELFF. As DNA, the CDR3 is TGTGCCACTAGCGCCACCGGGGAGCTGTTTTTT. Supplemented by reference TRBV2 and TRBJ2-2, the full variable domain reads EPEVTQTPSHQVTQMGQEVILRCVPISNHLYFYWYRQILGQKVEFLVSFYNNEISEKSEIFDDQFSVERPDGSNFTLKIRSTKLEDSAMYFCATSATGELFFGEGSRLTVL.

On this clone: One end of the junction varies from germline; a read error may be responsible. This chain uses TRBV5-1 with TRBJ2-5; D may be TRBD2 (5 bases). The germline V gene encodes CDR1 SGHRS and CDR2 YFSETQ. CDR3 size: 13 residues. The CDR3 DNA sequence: TGCGCCAGCAGTTTGGTCGCGGGAGAGACCCAGTACTTC. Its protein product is CASSLVAGETQYF.

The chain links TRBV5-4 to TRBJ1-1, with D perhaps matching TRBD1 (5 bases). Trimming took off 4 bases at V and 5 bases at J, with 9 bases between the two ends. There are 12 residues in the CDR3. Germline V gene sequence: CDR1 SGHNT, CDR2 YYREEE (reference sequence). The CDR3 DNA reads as TGTGCCAGCAGCCACGGGGGAACTGAAGCTTTCTTT. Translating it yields CASSHGGTEAFF.

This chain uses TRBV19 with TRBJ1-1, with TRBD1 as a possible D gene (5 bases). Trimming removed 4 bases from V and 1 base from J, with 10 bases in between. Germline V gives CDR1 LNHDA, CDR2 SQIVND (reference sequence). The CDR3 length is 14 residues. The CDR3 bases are TGTGCCAGTAGTACACGACAGCAGAACACTGAAGCTTTCTTT. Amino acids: CASSTRQQNTEAFF. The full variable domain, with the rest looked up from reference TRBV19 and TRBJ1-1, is DGGITQSPKYLFRKEGQNVTLSCEQNLNHDAMYWYRQDPGQGLRLIYYSQIVNDFQKGDIAEGYSVSREKKESFPLTVTSAQKNPTAFYLCASSTRQQNTEAFFGQGTRLTVV.

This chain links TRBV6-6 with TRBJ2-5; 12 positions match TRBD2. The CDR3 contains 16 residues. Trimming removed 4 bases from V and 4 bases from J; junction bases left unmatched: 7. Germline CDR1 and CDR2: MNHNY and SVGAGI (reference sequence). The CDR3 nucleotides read TGTGCCAGCAGTTTGACTAGCGGGAGAGGAGTAGAGACCCAGTACTTC. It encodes CASSLTSGRGVETQYF.

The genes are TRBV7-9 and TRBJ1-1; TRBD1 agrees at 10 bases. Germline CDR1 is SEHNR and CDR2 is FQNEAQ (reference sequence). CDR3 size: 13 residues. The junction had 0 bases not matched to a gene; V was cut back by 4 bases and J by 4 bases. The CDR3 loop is CASSWTGGTEAFF. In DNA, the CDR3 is TGTGCCAGCAGCTGGACAGGGGGCACTGAAGCTTTCTTT.